Below are 27 T cell receptor beta chains sequenced from a single sample in a study of T-cell memory formation after mild COVID-19. TCRdb passed the 5' RACE reads through MiXCR, listing each CDR3 protein once. The sample contains just over 300,000 distinct CDR3 sequences, approximately 20% of which appear only once. The sequenced material came from PBMCs or a T cell subset sorted from them (not recorded which). These receptor sequences come from a man between 18 and 35 years old who had mild COVID-19 (a few samples of this study predate the infection). Cell type and time point are not known.

V and J are TRBV4-2 and TRBJ2-4, with a possible D match to TRBD1 (5 bases). The germline V gene encodes CDR1 LGHNA and CDR2 YNFKEQ. The V and J ends lost 0 bases and 0 bases respectively, with 6 bases between them. The CDR3 totals 15 residues. The CDR3 DNA sequence: TGTGCCAGCAGCCAAGAAGGGGTAGCCAAAAACATTCAGTACTTC. It codes for CASSQEGVAKNIQYF.

A few counts support this clonotype. The rearrangement uses TRBV5-1 and TRBJ1-4, with 8 bases lining up with TRBD1. V lost 6 bases, J lost 8 bases, and 12 bases stayed unmatched. Germline CDR1 and CDR2: SGHRS and YFSETQ. There are 15 residues in the CDR3. The CDR3 loop reads CASTRQGTYGEKLFF. The CDR3 DNA reads as TGCGCCAGCACCCGACAGGGGACTTACGGAGAAAAACTGTTTTTT.

This clonotype was recorded a few times. The chain is built from TRBV6-5 and TRBJ2-7; D might be TRBD2 (6 bases). This CDR3 has 13 residues. V was pared by 2 bases and J by 3 bases, with 8 bases between. The germline gives CDR1 MNHEY, CDR2 SVGAGI. CDR3 bases: TGTGCCAGCAGTTACCGGCGGGGCTACGAGCAGTACTTC. Translating it yields CASSYRRGYEQYF.

The rearrangement joins TRBV5-1 to TRBJ1-1, with D unclear. The germline V and J ends were trimmed by 4 bases and 6 bases, with 10 bases remaining between them. The CDR3 length is 12 residues. Germline CDR1 is SGHRS and CDR2 is YFSETQ. The CDR3 DNA follows: TGCGCCAGCAGCCCCAGCACGGCTGAAGCTTTCTTT. This gives the protein CASSPSTAEAFF.

This clonotype occurred a few times. The chain recombines TRBV5-1 with TRBJ2-7, with TRBD1 identical over 8 bases. The V segment lost 3 bases and the J segment 3 bases; nucleotides outside the gene matches: 2. Germline lookup yields CDR1 SGHRS and CDR2 YFSETQ. The CDR3 runs 13 residues. The CDR3, as DNA: TGCGCCAGCAGCTCGGACAGGGACTACGAGCAGTACTTC. Translated: CASSSDRDYEQYF.

The chain joins TRBV20-1 to TRBJ1-4; a possible D gene is TRBD1 (5 bases). The CDR3 contains 14 residues. Trimming stripped 7 bases from V and 0 bases from J, with 12 bases between. Germline V gives CDR1 DFQATT, CDR2 SNEGSKA (reference sequence). CDR3 DNA: TGCAGTGTTAGGGGAGTTGCAACTAATGAAAAACTGTTTTTT. Residues: CSVRGVATNEKLFF.

The chain combines TRBV12-3 or TRBV12-4 with TRBJ2-3; 7 nucleotides line up with TRBD2. Trimming took 11 bases from V and 3 from J; bases not matched to a gene: 5. The CDR3 sequence is 12 residues long. CDR3 amino acids: CALGGETDTQYF. CDR3 bases: TGTGCCCTGGGGGGGGAAACAGATACGCAGTATTTT.

This clonotype has only a few counts. The rearrangement joins TRBV5-1 to TRBJ2-3; tentatively, D is TRBD1 (6 bases). The CDR3 length is 16 residues. The germline V gene has CDR1 SGHRS and CDR2 YFSETQ. The V end lost 3 bases, the J end lost 0 bases, and 14 bases lay between the germline ends. CDR3 coding DNA: TGCGCCAGCAGCTCACAGGGTGGGGCTAGCACAGATACGCAGTATTTT. Its protein product is CASSSQGGASTDTQYF.

The chain employs TRBV4-3 and TRBJ2-5; D not certain. The CDR3 runs to 14 residues. Trimming stripped 0 bases from V and 4 bases from J, with 9 bases between. The germline V gene has CDR1 LGHNA and CDR2 YSLEER. The CDR3 here is CASSQDGSLETQYF. Here the CDR3 DNA reads TGCGCCAGCAGCCAAGATGGCAGCCTAGAGACCCAGTACTTC.

This clonotype was recorded many times. This chain uses TRBV5-1 with TRBJ2-7; TRBD2 might be the D (5 bases). This CDR3 has 12 residues. V was cut by 4 bases and J by 1 base, with 6 bases left in between. Germline CDR1 and CDR2: SGHRS and YFSETQ. CDR3 region: CASSEGSYEQYF. CDR3 nucleotides: TGCGCCAGCAGCGAGGGTTCCTACGAGCAGTACTTC.

The V and J genes are TRBV10-3 and TRBJ2-3; D might be TRBD2 (6 bases). The V gene lost 4 bases and the J gene lost 4 bases, with 12 bases spanning the gap. This CDR3 region has 14 residues. Per the germline V gene, CDR1 is ENHRY and CDR2 is SYGVKD. In nucleotides, the CDR3 is TGTGCCATCAGTGCGGAGGGCTGGGCAGATACGCAGTATTTT. Its protein is CAISAEGWADTQYF.

This clonotype has more than one count but fewer than ten. The chain couples TRBV4-3 to TRBJ2-2; D is unresolved. V was cut by 0 bases and J by 2 bases, with 10 bases left in between. CDR3 length equals 16 residues. Germline V gives CDR1 LGHNA, CDR2 YSLEER. Here the CDR3 reads CASSQEQDQNTGELFF. CDR3 DNA: TGCGCCAGCAGCCAAGAGCAGGACCAAAACACCGGGGAGCTGTTTTTT.

This clonotype was recorded once. CDR3 sequence (DNA): TGTGCCAGCAGCGGAGGGGCCTCCTACGAGCAGTACTTC. Amino acid sequence: CASSGGASYEQYF. The rearrangement uses TRBV3-1 and TRBJ2-7; TRBD2 is a possible D gene (6 bases). Trimming removed 5 bases from V and 0 bases from J, with 8 bases in between. The CDR3 consists of 13 residues. In germline, CDR1 is LGHDT, CDR2 YNNKEL (reference sequence).

The gene calls are TRBV20-1 and TRBJ1-1; D remains unclear. Germline V gives CDR1 DFQATT, CDR2 SNEGSKA (reference sequence). V lost 1 base, J lost 2 bases, and 8 bases lay in between. This CDR3 contains 13 residues. The CDR3 nucleotides read TGCAGTGCTAGAGGGTCCCTTAACACTGAAGCTTTCTTT. Amino acids: CSARGSLNTEAFF.

A few counts support this clonotype. The V call is TRBV4-1, the J call TRBJ2-3; no firm D call. The CDR3 has 13 residues. Germline V gives CDR1 MGHRA, CDR2 YSYEKL. V was trimmed by 7 bases and J by 1 base, leaving 9 bases between them. The CDR3 DNA sequence: TGCGCCAGCAAAGGGCCCGGCACAGATACGCAGTATTTT. It specifies CASKGPGTDTQYF.

This clonotype was observed a handful of times. The chain is built from TRBV14 and TRBJ2-1; 12 nucleotides line up with TRBD2. With 5 bases clipped from V and 5 bases from J, the junction kept 4 bases outside the gene matches. Germline V gives CDR1 SGHDN, CDR2 FVKESK. CDR3 length equals 15 residues. CDR3 nucleotide sequence: TGTGCCAGCAGCAGACTAGCGGGGGCGAACAATGAGCAGTTCTTC. Its protein is CASSRLAGANNEQFF.

The table lists this clonotype with many counts. This rearrangement joins TRBV4-3 to TRBJ2-3; TRBD2 matches at 14 bases. This CDR3 has 15 amino acids. V lost 4 bases, J lost 4 bases, and 1 base stayed unmatched. Germline loops: CDR1 LGHNA, CDR2 YSLEER. CDR3 sequence: CASSPTSGGADTQYF. The CDR3 bases are TGCGCCAGCAGCCCGACTAGCGGGGGGGCAGATACGCAGTATTTT.

As for this clonotype: This likely comes from a read error, as the CDR3 has no conserved phenylalanine or tryptophan at its end. The rearrangement uses TRBV7-6 and TRBJ2-5; D remains unclear. With 2 bases removed from V and 5 bases from J, the gap between germline ends came to 18 bases. CDR3 length equals 16 residues. Germline V gives CDR1 SGHVS, CDR2 FNYEAQ. DNA for the CDR3: TGTGCCAGCAGCTTACCCCCTTTGGCCGTCCGCGAGACCCAGTACTTA. It encodes CASSLPPLAVRETQYL.

This clonotype was recorded many times. The CDR3 DNA sequence: TGTGCCAGCAGCTTAGTTGAGGGGGATCAGCCCCAGCATTTT. As protein: CASSLVEGDQPQHF. V gene TRBV7-2 combines with J gene TRBJ1-5; tentatively, D is TRBD1 (6 bases). In germline, CDR1 is SGHTA, CDR2 FQGNSA. This CDR3 region has 14 residues. Trimming stripped 1 base from V and 5 bases from J, with 9 bases between.

V usage is TRBV21-1 and J usage is TRBJ1-6; the D segment call TRBD1 is taken from the table without a DNA check. TRBV21-1 is given as a pseudogene. The CDR3 runs 14 residues. The DNA of the CDR3 is TGTGCCAGCAGCAAATTACAGGGCAATTCACCCCTCCACTTT. It specifies CASSKLQGNSPLHF.

This clonotype was seen many times. The chain links TRBV7-9 to TRBJ1-1, with D uncertain. The CDR3 has 15 residues. V lost 5 bases to trimming and J lost 0 bases, with 13 bases between them. Germline lookup yields CDR1 SEHNR and CDR2 FQNEAQ (reference sequence). The CDR3 is CASSPIGRMNTEAFF. As DNA, the CDR3 is TGTGCCAGCAGCCCCATAGGGCGCATGAACACTGAAGCTTTCTTT.

Turning to this clonotype: At one boundary the junction diverges from the germline segment, which might be a read error. The V gene is TRBV5-1, the J gene TRBJ1-6; maybe TRBD1 (6 bases). Germline V gene sequence: CDR1 SGHRS, CDR2 YFSETQ. The CDR3 has 14 amino acids. CDR3 protein: CASRLDSTNSPLHF. CDR3 coding DNA: TGCGCCAGCAGGTTGGACAGCACCAATTCACCCCTCCACTTT.

The rearrangement links TRBV5-6 to TRBJ1-2, with TRBD1 matching over 9 bases. The length of the CDR3 is 15 residues. Germline assignment: CDR1 SGHDT and CDR2 YYEEEE. The ends lost 4 bases at V and 7 bases at J; junction bases unmatched: 11. CDR3: CASSLTGTGRFGYTF. The CDR3 DNA follows: TGTGCCAGCAGCCTAACCGGGACAGGGAGGTTTGGCTACACCTTC.

This clonotype was seen a handful of times. The chain joins TRBV5-6 to TRBJ1-5; 9 bases are shared with TRBD1. The CDR3 spans 15 residues. The V gene end was trimmed by 4 bases and the J gene end by 3 bases; junction bases not matched to a gene: 5. CDR1 SGHDT and CDR2 YYEEEE come from the germline V gene. The CDR3 DNA follows: TGTGCCAGCAGCACCACAGGGGGCAACAATCAGCCCCAGCATTTT. It codes for CASSTTGGNNQPQHF.

The table lists this clonotype with a few counts. The chain couples TRBV6-2 or TRBV6-3 to TRBJ2-5; 11 bases match TRBD1. With V trimmed by 5 bases and J by 1 base, 3 bases remained unmatched. The CDR3 runs to 15 residues. Germline lookup yields CDR1 MNHEY and CDR2 SVGEGT. CDR3 sequence reads: CASSPGTGGQETQYF. The CDR3 bases are TGTGCCAGCAGTCCCGGGACAGGGGGCCAAGAGACCCAGTACTTC.

This clonotype has only a few counts. This sequence joins TRBV6-2 or TRBV6-3 and TRBJ2-3; D unresolved. V was clipped by 2 bases and J by 0 bases, with 12 bases between them. This CDR3 has 16 amino acids. CDR1 and CDR2 (germline): MNHEY, SVGEGT. The CDR3 DNA is TGTGCCAGCAGTTACGATGGCGCCGGTAGCACAGATACGCAGTATTTT. Translation gives CASSYDGAGSTDTQYF.

This clonotype came up a few times. This chain uses TRBV20-1 with TRBJ1-1, with TRBD1 matching 7 bases. The CDR3 spans 14 residues. CDR1 DFQATT and CDR2 SNEGSKA come from the germline V gene (reference sequence). Trimming cost V 0 bases and J 2 bases; bases outside gene matches: 3. This CDR3 is CSARETGINTEAFF. The CDR3 nucleotides read TGCAGTGCTAGAGAGACAGGGATCAACACTGAAGCTTTCTTT.